Listed here are 29 T cell receptor beta chains from one sample, sequenced in a study of cytomegalovirus exposure and HLA in healthy donors. The repertoire was sequenced with immunoSEQ multiplex PCR; TCRdb's copy has only in-frame clones and lacks some. This sample has some 180,000 clones, with about 81% found just once. Sequenced input: PBMCs. The receptors stem from a woman younger than 45 in good health and CMV-seronegative.

This rearrangement joins TRBV11-2 to TRBJ1-1; perhaps TRBD1 as D (5 bases). CDR1 is SGHAT, CDR2 FQNNGV, per germline. This CDR3 contains 11 residues. V was shortened by 11 bases and J by 7 bases, with 14 bases between the two germline ends. The CDR3 loop is CALSTGGEAFF. The CDR3 region has the DNA TGTGCCTTATCCACGGGGGGTGAAGCTTTCTTT.

The chain combines TRBV5-1 with TRBJ2-7, with TRBD1 identical over 8 bases. Per germline, CDR1 SGHRS and CDR2 YFSETQ. J gave up 4 bases and V 3 bases, and 18 bases lay outside the gene matches. The CDR3 is 18 residues long. The CDR3: CASSSHSGQGRVLYEQYF. As DNA, the CDR3 is TGCGCCAGCAGCTCCCACTCAGGACAGGGCAGGGTACTTTACGAGCAGTACTTC.

J is TRBJ1-2 and V is TRBV30, with a possible D match to TRBD1 (6 bases). The CDR3 is 14 residues long. V was trimmed by 1 base and J by 4 bases, leaving 13 bases between them. Per the germline V gene, CDR1 is GTSNPN and CDR2 is SVGIG (reference sequence). CDR3 amino acids: CAWSAHRAPYGYTF. The CDR3 bases are TGTGCCTGGAGTGCCCACAGGGCCCCCTATGGCTACACCTTC. Full variable domain (outside the CDR3, taken from reference TRBV30 and TRBJ1-2): SQTIHQWPATLVQPVGSPLSLECTVEGTSNPNLYWYRQAAGRGLQLLFYSVGIGQISSEVPQNLSASRPQDRQFILSSKKLLLSDSGFYLCAWSAHRAPYGYTFGSGTRLTVV.

V usage is TRBV5-4 and J usage is TRBJ2-1; TRBD1 matches 8 bases. V shed 4 bases and J 6 bases; nucleotides not matched to a gene: 6. CDR1 and CDR2 (germline): SGHNT, YYREEE (reference sequence). CDR3 length: 14 amino acids. CDR3 nucleotides: TGTGCCAGCAGCCATGACAGGGGCTTCAATGAGCAGTTCTTC. It codes for CASSHDRGFNEQFF.

Here the CDR3 DNA reads TGTGCCAGCAGTTTCCCAGTCACCGGGGAGCTGTTTTTT. This translates into CASSFPVTGELFF. The chain combines TRBV27 with TRBJ2-2; D remains ambiguous. CDR3 size: 13 residues. Germline V gene data show CDR1 as MNHEY and CDR2 as SMNVEV (reference sequence). V shed 3 bases and J shed 4 bases, with 6 bases lying between them.

The chain carries TRBV12-5 and TRBJ1-1; D remains unclear. The CDR3 spans 17 residues. V lost 4 bases and J lost 6, with 24 bases in between. Germline V lookup: CDR1 LGHNT, CDR2 FRNRAP. CDR3 sequence reads: CASGYPMWETDAAEAFF. CDR3 DNA sequence: TGTGCTAGTGGTTACCCCATGTGGGAGACGGACGCTGCTGAAGCTTTCTTT.

Note on this clone: Mismatch with germline at one junction end may stem from a read error. The rearrangement uses TRBV11-1 and TRBJ1-3, with TRBD1 as a possible D gene (5 bases). Germline-derived CDR1 and CDR2 are SGHAT and FQDESV (reference sequence). The CDR3 has 12 amino acids. The CDR3 region is CASSPGGRAPVF. In nucleotides, the CDR3 is TGTGCCAGCAGCCCCGGGGGGAGAGCGCCGGTTTTT.

In this sample, this clone turned up once. At one of its ends the junction is not consistent with the germline gene, which may arise from a read error. This chain uses TRBV20-1 with TRBJ1-6, with D possibly being TRBD1 (6 bases). In germline, CDR1 is DFQATT, CDR2 SNEGSKA (reference sequence). This CDR3 comprises 11 residues. CDR3 sequence: CSARDWGRGGF. DNA for the CDR3: TGCAGTGCTAGAGATTGGGGCAGGGGTGGGTTT.

A word on this clone: Other DNA sequences within the sample encode an identical CDR3. This chain's CDR3 is CASGSGNSYEQYF. DNA of the CDR3: TGTGCTAGTGGGAGCGGGAACTCCTACGAGCAGTACTTC. The chain joins TRBV12-5 to TRBJ2-7, with 7 bases lining up with TRBD2. V was pared by 6 bases and J by 0 bases, with 2 bases of the junction left unmatched. CDR3 length: 13 amino acids. Germline lookup yields CDR1 LGHNT and CDR2 FRNRAP.

For this clone: The same CDR3 arises from other DNA sequences in this sample as well. V and J are TRBV6-5 and TRBJ1-5; 8 positions match TRBD1. The J segment lost 7 bases and the V segment lost 2 bases, leaving 4 bases of the junction unmatched. The CDR3 covers 14 residues. Germline assignment: CDR1 MNHEY and CDR2 SVGAGI. The CDR3 spells CASSYAGGGQPQHF. As DNA, the CDR3 is TGTGCCAGCAGTTACGCAGGGGGCGGGCAGCCCCAGCATTTT.

The chain couples TRBV7-6 to TRBJ2-2, with D maybe TRBD2 (5 bases). Germline V gives CDR1 SGHVS, CDR2 FNYEAQ. V was cut by 1 base and J by 7 bases, with 10 bases left in between. This CDR3 spans 14 amino acids. The CDR3, as DNA: TGTGCCAGCAGCTTAGAGTTGAGGGTCGGGGAGCTGTTTTTT. Its translation: CASSLELRVGELFF.

This chain uses TRBV5-4 with TRBJ2-5; D gene ambiguous. The CDR3 sequence is 12 residues long. Germline loops: CDR1 SGHNT, CDR2 YYREEE (reference sequence). V was clipped by 0 bases and J by 5 bases, with 5 bases between them. CDR3 bases: TGTGCCAGCAGCTTGGACTCGGAGACCCAGTACTTC. Protein: CASSLDSETQYF.

This clone was found a few times. This CDR3 is CASSRRGTGEGSYGYTF. CDR3 bases: TGTGCCAGCAGTCGTAGGGGGACAGGGGAGGGCAGCTATGGCTACACCTTC. This chain uses TRBV5-4 with TRBJ1-2; 10 nucleotides match TRBD1. Germline values: CDR1 SGHNT, CDR2 YYREEE (reference sequence). The J segment lost 4 bases and the V segment lost 5 bases, leaving 14 bases of the junction unmatched. The CDR3 loop spans 17 amino acids. The full variable domain, rest sourced from reference TRBV5-4 and TRBJ1-2, is ETGVTQSPTHLIKTRGQQVTLRCSSQSGHNTVSWYQQALGQGPQFIFQYYREEENGRGNFPPRFSGLQFPNYSSELNVNALELDDSALYLCASSRRGTGEGSYGYTFGSGTRLTVV.

The chain combines TRBV30 with TRBJ2-1, with TRBD1 as a possible D gene (5 bases). The V gene lost 0 bases and the J gene lost 9 bases, with 6 bases spanning the gap. Germline V gives CDR1 GTSNPN, CDR2 SVGIG (reference sequence). The CDR3 length is 11 residues. For the CDR3, the DNA is TGTGCCTGGAGTGTCCAGGGTGAGCAGTTCTTC. Protein product: CAWSVQGEQFF.

V and J are TRBV30 and TRBJ2-1; 8 positions agree with TRBD2. Germline lookup yields CDR1 GTSNPN and CDR2 SVGIG (reference sequence). Trimming took 1 base from V and 11 from J; bases not matched to a gene: 7. The CDR3 loop spans 13 amino acids. CDR3 coding DNA: TGTGCCTGGAGTGGGGGTAGCGGGGAACAGCAGTTCTTC. It codes for CAWSGGSGEQQFF.

Worth noting for this clone: The same CDR3 arises from other DNA sequences in this sample as well. The gene calls are TRBV9 and TRBJ2-2; D is unclear. The CDR3 totals 14 residues. CDR1 is SGDLS, CDR2 YYNGEE, per germline. V dropped 0 bases and J dropped 1 base, with 4 bases sitting between them. CDR3 coding DNA: TGTGCCAGCAGCGTAGGACAGAACACCGGGGAGCTGTTTTTT. Translating gives CASSVGQNTGELFF.

A single count supports this clone. This rearrangement joins TRBV19 to TRBJ2-7; perhaps TRBD1 as D (5 bases). The CDR3 covers 14 residues. The germline gives CDR1 LNHDA, CDR2 SQIVND (reference sequence). Trimming stripped 9 bases from V and 0 bases from J, with 15 bases between. CDR3 nucleotides: TGTGCCAGCTCGACAGCCATAACCTCCTACGAGCAGTACTTC. This codes for CASSTAITSYEQYF.

This sequence joins TRBV4-1 and TRBJ2-4; unclear D gene. CDR3 length: 18 residues. The V end was cut by 4 bases, the J end by 3 bases, with 22 bases between. The V gene's germline CDR1 is MGHRA and CDR2 YSYEKL. CDR3 in amino acids: CASSLLTRSYGYKNIQYF. The CDR3 nucleotides are TGCGCCAGCAGCCTGCTGACGCGGTCGTACGGTTACAAAAACATTCAGTACTTC.

The V gene is TRBV25-1, the J gene TRBJ2-3; D unresolved. The germline V and J ends were trimmed by 2 bases and 0 bases, with 12 bases remaining between them. Per the germline V gene, CDR1 is MGHDK and CDR2 is SYGVNS. The CDR3 is 16 residues long. The CDR3 region is CASSERSTLSTDTQYF. CDR3 DNA sequence: TGTGCCAGCAGTGAAAGAAGCACCCTTAGCACAGATACGCAGTATTTT.

The rearrangement joins TRBV30 to TRBJ1-1; D is ambiguous. The CDR3 is 15 residues long. The V end was cut by 4 bases, the J end by 1 base, with 16 bases between. Germline lookup yields CDR1 GTSNPN and CDR2 SVGIG (reference sequence). CDR3 bases: TGTGCCTGGACCCTGGGTGATCGGAGGAACACTGAAGCTTTCTTT. The encoded protein is CAWTLGDRRNTEAFF. Full variable domain (missing parts from reference TRBV30 and TRBJ1-1): SQTIHQWPATLVQPVGSPLSLECTVEGTSNPNLYWYRQAAGRGLQLLFYSVGIGQISSEVPQNLSASRPQDRQFILSSKKLLLSDSGFYLCAWTLGDRRNTEAFFGQGTRLTVV.

CDR3 sequence: CASSQRGQAYNEQFF. The CDR3 DNA is TGTGCCAGCAGCCAAAGGGGACAGGCTTACAATGAGCAGTTCTTC. The rearrangement links TRBV7-6 to TRBJ2-1, with TRBD1 matching 8 bases. The CDR3 is 15 amino acids. Germline CDR1 reads SGHVS; CDR2 reads FNYEAQ. V lost 5 bases to trimming and J lost 4 bases; unmatched junction nucleotides: 7.

This clone was recorded only once. V gene TRBV4-1 combines with J gene TRBJ2-7; a weak D match, TRBD2 (5 bases). V was cut by 1 base and J by 0 bases, with 10 bases left in between. Germline V CDR1 and CDR2: MGHRA, YSYEKL. The CDR3 is 15 amino acids. The CDR3 protein is CASSQVSGLSYEQYF. The CDR3 DNA reads as TGCGCCAGCAGCCAAGTGAGCGGACTCTCCTACGAGCAGTACTTC.

This clone has only a few counts. The chain has TRBV6-5 and TRBJ1-6; D is ambiguous. The length of the CDR3 is 15 residues. Germline V gives CDR1 MNHEY, CDR2 SVGAGI. Trimming took off 0 bases at V and 10 bases at J, with 13 bases between the two ends. The CDR3 DNA is TGTGCCAGCAGTTACTCGAAGCGAGGGAGGTCACCCCTCCACTTT. Translation: CASSYSKRGRSPLHF.

V is TRBV6-1 and J is TRBJ2-7; 10 bases are shared with TRBD1. The ends lost 6 bases at V and 3 bases at J; junction bases unmatched: 5. This CDR3 comprises 14 residues. The germline V gene has CDR1 MNHNS and CDR2 SASEGT. The CDR3 reads CASSARTGGYEQYF. The CDR3 bases are TGTGCCAGCAGCGCTAGGACAGGGGGCTACGAGCAGTACTTC.

The V call is TRBV10-2, the J call TRBJ2-7, with TRBD1 matching over 12 bases. The CDR3 sequence is 14 residues long. J was trimmed by 3 bases and V by 7 bases; bases with no gene match: 4. Germline V gives CDR1 WSHSY, CDR2 SAAADI. CDR3 bases: TGCGCCAGCAAGGGACAGGGGGCGAACTACGAGCAGTACTTC. It specifies CASKGQGANYEQYF.

The chain has TRBV5-1 and TRBJ2-1; D is unclear. V shed 1 base and J shed 6 bases, with 11 bases lying between them. Germline V gives CDR1 SGHRS, CDR2 YFSETQ. CDR3 length equals 14 residues. CDR3 nucleotide sequence: TGCGCCAGCAGCTTGTTAGTTGCGGCCAATGAGCAGTTCTTC. Translation gives CASSLLVAANEQFF.

The genes are TRBV5-1 and TRBJ2-7; 9 positions match TRBD2. The CDR3 spans 17 residues. After removal of 3 bases from V and 3 bases from J, the junction contained 13 bases not matched to a gene. Germline values: CDR1 SGHRS, CDR2 YFSETQ. The CDR3 protein is CASSSGNYPSGDYEQYF. The CDR3 DNA reads TGCGCCAGCAGCTCGGGGAACTATCCTAGCGGGGACTACGAGCAGTACTTC. The full variable domain, with the rest looked up from reference TRBV5-1 and TRBJ2-7, is KAGVTQTPRYLIKTRGQQVTLSCSPISGHRSVSWYQQTPGQGLQFLFEYFSETQRNKGNFPGRFSGRQFSNSRSEMNVSTLELGDSALYLCASSSGNYPSGDYEQYFGPGTRLTVT.

CDR3 sequence: CAWSVSAGSYSGANVLTF. Written as DNA, the CDR3 is TGTGCCTGGAGTGTAAGTGCAGGGTCCTACTCTGGGGCCAACGTCCTGACTTTC. The chain links TRBV30 to TRBJ2-6; D might be TRBD1 (5 bases). The CDR3 consists of 18 residues. CDR1 GTSNPN and CDR2 SVGIG come from the germline V gene (reference sequence). Trimming cost V 0 bases and J 0 bases, with 15 bases left between them.

This sequence joins TRBV19 and TRBJ1-2, with TRBD1 identical over 10 bases. V gave up 8 bases and J gave up 5 bases; unmatched junction bases: 2. The CDR3 consists of 12 residues. CDR1 LNHDA and CDR2 SQIVND come from the germline V gene (reference sequence). CDR3 residues: CASRTGGYGYTF. CDR3 DNA: TGTGCCAGTCGGACAGGGGGATATGGCTACACCTTC.